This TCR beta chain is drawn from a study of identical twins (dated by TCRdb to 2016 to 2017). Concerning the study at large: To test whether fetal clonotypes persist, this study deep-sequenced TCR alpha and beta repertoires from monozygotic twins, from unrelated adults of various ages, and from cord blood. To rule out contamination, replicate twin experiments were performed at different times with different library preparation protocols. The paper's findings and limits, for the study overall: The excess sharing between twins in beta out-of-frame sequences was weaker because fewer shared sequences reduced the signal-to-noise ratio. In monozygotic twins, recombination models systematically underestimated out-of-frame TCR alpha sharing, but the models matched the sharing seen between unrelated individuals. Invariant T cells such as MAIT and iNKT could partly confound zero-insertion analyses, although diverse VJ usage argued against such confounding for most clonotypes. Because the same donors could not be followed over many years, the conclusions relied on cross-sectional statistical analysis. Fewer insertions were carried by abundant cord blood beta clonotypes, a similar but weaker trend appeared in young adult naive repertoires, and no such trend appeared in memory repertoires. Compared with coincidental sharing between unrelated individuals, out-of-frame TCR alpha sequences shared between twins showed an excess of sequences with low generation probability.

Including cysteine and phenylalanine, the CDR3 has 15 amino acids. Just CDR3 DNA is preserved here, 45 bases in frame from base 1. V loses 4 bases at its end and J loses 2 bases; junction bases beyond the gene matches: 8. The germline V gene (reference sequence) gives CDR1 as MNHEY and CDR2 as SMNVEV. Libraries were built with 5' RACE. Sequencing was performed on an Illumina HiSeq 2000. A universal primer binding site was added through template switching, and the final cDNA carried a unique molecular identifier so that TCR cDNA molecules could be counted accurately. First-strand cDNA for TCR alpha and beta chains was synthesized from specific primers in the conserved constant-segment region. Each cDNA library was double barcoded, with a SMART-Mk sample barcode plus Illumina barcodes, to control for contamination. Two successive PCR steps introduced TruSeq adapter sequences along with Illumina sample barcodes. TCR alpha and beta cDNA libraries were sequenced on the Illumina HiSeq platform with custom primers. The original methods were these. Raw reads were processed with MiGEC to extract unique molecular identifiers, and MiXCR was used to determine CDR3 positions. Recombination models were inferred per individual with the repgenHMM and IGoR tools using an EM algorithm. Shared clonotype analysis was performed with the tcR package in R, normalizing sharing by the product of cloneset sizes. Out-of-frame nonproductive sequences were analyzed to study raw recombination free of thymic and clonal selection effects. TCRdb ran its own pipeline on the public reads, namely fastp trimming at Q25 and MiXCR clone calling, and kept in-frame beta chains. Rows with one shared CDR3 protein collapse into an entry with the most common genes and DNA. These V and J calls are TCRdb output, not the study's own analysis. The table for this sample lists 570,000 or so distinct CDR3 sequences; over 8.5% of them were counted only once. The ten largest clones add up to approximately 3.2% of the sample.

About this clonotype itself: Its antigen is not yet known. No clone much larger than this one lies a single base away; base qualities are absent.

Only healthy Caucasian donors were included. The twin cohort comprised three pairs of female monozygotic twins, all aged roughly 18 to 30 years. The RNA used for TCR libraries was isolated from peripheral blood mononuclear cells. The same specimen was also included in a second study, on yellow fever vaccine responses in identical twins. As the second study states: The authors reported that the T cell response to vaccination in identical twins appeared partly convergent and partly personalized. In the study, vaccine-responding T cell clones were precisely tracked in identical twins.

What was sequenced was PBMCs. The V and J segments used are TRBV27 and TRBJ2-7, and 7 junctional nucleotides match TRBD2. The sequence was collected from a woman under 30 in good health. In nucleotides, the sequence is TGTGCCAGCAGTTCATGGGGGGGGGGTGCCTACGAGCAGTACTTC. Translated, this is CASSSWGGGAYEQYF.